This T cell receptor (beta chain) was sequenced during a study of T cell responses to AZD1222 COVID-19 vaccine. Turning to this clone: What it binds is unknown.

Findings and limits, study-wide: Unmutated variant regions reportedly attract nearly half of all spike-specific TCRs. Clonal diversity may have been underestimated, and the donors were mostly white British, with more females than males.

The CDR3 has 15 amino acids. Germline V gives CDR1 DFQATT, CDR2 SNEGSKA (reference sequence). Between the trimmed V and J ends, which lost 3 bases and 6 bases, there was a span of 19 bases. The table came from immunoSEQ multiplex PCR; TCRdb's copy has only in-frame clones and leaves some out. Altogether 75,000 to 85,000 clones are present, about 83% being singletons, with the ten largest covering roughly 28%. This sequence was found in an adult who received the MenACWY meningococcal vaccine as a control. The V gene is TRBV20-1, the J gene TRBJ2-3; D may be TRBD2 (6 bases). This specimen consisted of peripheral blood, obtained 28 days after the second dose of the MenACWY control vaccine. The CDR3 sequence is CSASRTTSRGDTQYF. The CDR3 bases are TGCAGTGCTAGTCGGACTACGAGCCGGGGCGATACGCAGTATTTT.